This T cell receptor beta chain came from a study of PD-1 blockade in classical Hodgkin lymphoma. Repertoires were generated with immunoSEQ multiplex PCR, while TCRdb's copy carries only in-frame clones and drops some. The data show under 70,000 clones, around 89% seen once. The study, taken as a whole, reports: Anyone who began nivolumab under 1 year after ASCT was excluded.

Turning to this clone: Its antigen remains unidentified.

V lost 2 bases and J lost 6, with 14 bases in between. Germline V gives CDR1 SGHRS, CDR2 YFSETQ. This CDR3 spans 14 amino acids. The patients all showed relapse after autologous stem cell transplantation, while their brentuximab vedotin exposure varied. The sequencing used peripheral blood mononuclear cells (PBMCs), collected at baseline. This receptor was identified in a human donor with classical Hodgkin lymphoma. This chain uses TRBV5-1 with TRBJ1-2; D gene unclear. This chain's CDR3 is CASSFGNQVDGYTF. The CDR3 nucleotides are TGCGCCAGCAGCTTCGGAAATCAGGTGGATGGCTACACCTTC.